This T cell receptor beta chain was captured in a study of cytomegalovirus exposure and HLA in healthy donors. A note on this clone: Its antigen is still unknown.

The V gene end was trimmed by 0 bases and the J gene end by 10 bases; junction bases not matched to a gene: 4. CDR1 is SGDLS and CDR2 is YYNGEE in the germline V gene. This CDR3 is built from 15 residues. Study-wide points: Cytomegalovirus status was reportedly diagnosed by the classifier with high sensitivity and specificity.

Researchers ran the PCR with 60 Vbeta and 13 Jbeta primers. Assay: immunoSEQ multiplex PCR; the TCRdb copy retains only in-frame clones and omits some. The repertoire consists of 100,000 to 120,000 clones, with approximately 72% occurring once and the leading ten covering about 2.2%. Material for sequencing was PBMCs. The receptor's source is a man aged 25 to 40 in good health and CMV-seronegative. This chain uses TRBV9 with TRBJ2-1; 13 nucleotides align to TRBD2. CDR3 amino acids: CASSVVLAGGGEQFF. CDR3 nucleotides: TGTGCCAGCAGCGTAGTACTAGCGGGAGGGGGCGAGCAGTTCTTC. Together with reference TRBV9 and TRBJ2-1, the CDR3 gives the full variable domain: DSGVTQTPKHLITATGQRVTLRCSPRSGDLSVYWYQQSLDQGLQFLIQYYNGEERAKGNILERFSAQQFPDLHSELNLSSLELGDSALYFCASSVVLAGGGEQFFGPGTRLTVL.